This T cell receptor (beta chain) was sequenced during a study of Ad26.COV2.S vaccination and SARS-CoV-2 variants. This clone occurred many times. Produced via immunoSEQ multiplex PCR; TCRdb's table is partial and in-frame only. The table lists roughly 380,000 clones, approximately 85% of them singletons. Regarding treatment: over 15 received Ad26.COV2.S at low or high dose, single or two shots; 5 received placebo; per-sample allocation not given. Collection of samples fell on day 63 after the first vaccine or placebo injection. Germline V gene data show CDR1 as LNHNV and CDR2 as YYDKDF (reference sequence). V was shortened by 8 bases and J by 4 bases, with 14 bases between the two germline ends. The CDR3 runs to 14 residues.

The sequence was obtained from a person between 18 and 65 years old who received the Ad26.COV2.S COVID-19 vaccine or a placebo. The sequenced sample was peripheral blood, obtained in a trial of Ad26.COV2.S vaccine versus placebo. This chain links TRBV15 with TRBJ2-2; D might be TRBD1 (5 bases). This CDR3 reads CATALQVSTGELFF. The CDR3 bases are TGTGCCACCGCCCTACAGGTCTCCACCGGGGAGCTGTTTTTT.